The entry below gives a single TCR beta chain sequence along with its context. Its specificity is not known. The study drew its donors from healthy HIV-negative adults without recent acute infections or vaccinations. Per germline, CDR1 GTSNPN and CDR2 SVGIG (reference sequence). The CDR3 totals 14 residues. After removal of 2 bases from V and 4 bases from J, the junction contained 5 bases not matched to a gene. This sample is part of a study of shared clonotypes between healthy human individuals. Study-wide results and limits: Sample collection involved blood only; tissue repertoires are likely different.

The assay used deep level. Each subset's genomic DNA was shared equally among a number of immunoSEQ plates. Assay used: immunoSEQ multiplex PCR; TCRdb lists only in-frame clones, some missing. The data show about 480,000 clones, 79% seen once. This sequence originates from a middle-aged woman in good health. Some clones in this sample may be carry-over from other donors' samples. V is TRBV30 and J is TRBJ2-1, with 7 bases aligning to TRBD2. The sample consisted of PBMCs. The CDR3 reads CAWSTSGDYNEQFF. The CDR3 DNA sequence: TGTGCCTGGAGTACCAGCGGGGATTACAATGAGCAGTTCTTC.